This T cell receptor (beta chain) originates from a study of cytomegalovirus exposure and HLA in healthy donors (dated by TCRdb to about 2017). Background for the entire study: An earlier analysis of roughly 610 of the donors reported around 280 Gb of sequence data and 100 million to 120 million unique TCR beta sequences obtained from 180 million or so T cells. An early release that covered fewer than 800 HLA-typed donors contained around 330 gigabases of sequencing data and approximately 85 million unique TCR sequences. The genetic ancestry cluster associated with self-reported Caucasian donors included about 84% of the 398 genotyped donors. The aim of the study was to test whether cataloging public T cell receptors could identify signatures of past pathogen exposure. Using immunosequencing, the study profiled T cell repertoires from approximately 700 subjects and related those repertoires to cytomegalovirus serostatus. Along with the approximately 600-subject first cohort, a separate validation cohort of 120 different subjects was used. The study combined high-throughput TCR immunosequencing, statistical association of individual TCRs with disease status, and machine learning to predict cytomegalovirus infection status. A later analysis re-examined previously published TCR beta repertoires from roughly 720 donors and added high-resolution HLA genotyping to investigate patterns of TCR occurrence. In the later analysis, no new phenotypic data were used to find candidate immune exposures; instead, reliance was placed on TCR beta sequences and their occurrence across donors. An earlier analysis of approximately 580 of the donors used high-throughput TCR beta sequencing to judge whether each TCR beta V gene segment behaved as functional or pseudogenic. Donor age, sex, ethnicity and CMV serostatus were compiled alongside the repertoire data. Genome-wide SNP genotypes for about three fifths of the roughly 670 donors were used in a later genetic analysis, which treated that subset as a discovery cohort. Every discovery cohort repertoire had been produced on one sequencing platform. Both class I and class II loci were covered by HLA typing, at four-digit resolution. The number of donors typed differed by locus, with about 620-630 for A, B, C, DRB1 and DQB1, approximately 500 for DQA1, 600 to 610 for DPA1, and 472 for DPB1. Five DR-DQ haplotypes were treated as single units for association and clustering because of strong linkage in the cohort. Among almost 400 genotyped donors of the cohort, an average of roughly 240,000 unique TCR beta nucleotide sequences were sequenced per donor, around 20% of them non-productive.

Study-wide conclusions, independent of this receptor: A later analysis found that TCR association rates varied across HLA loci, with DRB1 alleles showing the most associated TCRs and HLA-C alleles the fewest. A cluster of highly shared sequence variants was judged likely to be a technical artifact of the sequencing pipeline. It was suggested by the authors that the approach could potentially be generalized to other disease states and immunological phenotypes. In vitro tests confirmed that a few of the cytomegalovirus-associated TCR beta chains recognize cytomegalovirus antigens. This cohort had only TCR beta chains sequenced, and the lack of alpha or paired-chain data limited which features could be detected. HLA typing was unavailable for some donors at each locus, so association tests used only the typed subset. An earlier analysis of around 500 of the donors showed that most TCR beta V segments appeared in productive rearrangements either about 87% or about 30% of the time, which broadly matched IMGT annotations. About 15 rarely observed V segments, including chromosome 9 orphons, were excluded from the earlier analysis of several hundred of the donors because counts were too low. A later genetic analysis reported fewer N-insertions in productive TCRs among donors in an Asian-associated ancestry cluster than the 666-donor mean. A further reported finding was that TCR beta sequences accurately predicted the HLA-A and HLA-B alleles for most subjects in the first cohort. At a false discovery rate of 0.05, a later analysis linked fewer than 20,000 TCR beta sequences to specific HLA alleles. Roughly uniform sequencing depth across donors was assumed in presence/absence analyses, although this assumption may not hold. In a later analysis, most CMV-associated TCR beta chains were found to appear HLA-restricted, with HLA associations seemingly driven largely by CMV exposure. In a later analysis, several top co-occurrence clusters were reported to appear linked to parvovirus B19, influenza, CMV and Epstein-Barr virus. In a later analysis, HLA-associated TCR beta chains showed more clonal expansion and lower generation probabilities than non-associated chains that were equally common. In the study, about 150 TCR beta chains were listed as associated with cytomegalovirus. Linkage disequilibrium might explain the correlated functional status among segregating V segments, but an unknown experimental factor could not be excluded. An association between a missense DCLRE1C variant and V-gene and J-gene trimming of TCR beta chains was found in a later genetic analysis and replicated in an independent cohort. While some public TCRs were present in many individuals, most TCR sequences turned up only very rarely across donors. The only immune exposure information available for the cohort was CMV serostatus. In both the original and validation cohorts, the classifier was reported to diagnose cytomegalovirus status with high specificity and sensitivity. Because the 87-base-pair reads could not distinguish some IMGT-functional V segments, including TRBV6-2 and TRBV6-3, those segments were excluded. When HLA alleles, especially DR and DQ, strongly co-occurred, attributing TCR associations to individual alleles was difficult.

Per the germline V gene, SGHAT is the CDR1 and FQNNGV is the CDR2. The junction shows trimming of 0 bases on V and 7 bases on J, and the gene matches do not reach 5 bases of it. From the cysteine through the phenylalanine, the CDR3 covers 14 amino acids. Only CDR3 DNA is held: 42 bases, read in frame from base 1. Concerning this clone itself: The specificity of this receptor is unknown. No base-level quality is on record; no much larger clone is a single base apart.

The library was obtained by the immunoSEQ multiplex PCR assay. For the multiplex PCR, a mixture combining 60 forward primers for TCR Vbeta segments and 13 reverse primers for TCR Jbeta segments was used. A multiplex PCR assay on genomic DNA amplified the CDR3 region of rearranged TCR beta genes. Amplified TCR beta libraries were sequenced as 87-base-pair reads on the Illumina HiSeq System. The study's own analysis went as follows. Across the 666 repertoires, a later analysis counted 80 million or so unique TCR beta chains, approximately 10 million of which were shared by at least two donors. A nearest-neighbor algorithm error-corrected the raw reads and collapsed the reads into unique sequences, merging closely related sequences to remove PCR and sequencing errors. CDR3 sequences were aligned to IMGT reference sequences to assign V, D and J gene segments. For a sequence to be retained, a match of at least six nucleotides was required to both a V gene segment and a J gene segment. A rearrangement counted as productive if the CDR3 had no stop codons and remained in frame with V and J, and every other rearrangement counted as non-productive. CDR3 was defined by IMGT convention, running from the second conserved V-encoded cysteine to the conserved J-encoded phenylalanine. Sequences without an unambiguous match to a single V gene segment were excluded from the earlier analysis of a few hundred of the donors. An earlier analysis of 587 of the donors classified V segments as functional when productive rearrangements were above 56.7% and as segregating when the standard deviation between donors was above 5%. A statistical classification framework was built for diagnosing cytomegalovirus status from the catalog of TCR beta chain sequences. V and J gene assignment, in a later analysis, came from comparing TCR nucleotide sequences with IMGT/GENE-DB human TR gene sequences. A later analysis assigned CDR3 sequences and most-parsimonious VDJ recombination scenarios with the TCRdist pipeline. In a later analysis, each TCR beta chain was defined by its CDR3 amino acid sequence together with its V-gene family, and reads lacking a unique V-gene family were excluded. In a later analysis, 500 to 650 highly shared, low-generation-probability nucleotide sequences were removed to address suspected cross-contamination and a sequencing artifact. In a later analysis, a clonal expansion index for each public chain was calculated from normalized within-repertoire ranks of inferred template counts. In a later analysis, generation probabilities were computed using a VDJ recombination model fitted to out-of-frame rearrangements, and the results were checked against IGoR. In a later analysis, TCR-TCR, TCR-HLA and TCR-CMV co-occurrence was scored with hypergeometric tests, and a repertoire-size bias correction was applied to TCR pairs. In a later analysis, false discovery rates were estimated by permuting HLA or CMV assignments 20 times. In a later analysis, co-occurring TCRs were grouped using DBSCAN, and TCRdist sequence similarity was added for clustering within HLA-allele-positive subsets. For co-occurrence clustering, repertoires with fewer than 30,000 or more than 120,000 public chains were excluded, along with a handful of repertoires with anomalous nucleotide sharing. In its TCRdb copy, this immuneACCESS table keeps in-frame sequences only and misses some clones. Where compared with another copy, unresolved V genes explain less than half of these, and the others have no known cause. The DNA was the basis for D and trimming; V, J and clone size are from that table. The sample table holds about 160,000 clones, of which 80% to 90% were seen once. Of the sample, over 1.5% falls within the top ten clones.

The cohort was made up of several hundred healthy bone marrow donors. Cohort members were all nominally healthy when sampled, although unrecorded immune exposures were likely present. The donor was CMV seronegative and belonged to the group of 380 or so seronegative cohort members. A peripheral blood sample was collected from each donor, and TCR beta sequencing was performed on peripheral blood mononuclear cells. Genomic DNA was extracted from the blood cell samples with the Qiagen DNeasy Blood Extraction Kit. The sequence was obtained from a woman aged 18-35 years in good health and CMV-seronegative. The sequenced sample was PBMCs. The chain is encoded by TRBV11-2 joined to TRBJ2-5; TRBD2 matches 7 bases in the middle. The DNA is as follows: TGTGCCAGCAGCTTAGAGGAGCGGGGAGTGACCCAGTACTTC. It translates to CASSLEERGVTQYF.